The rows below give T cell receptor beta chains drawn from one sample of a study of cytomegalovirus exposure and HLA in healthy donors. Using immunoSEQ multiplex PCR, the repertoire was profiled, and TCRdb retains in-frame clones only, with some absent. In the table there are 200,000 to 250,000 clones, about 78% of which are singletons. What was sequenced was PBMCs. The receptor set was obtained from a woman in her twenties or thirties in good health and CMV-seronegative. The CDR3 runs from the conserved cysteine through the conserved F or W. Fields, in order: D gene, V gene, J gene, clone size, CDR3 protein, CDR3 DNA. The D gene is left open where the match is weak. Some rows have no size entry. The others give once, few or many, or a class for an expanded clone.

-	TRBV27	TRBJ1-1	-	CASSFPPVFF	TGTGCCAGCAGTTTTCCCCCGGTTTTCTTT
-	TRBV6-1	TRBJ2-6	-	CASSEAVLAGANVLTF	TGTGCCAGCAGTGAAGCGGTGTTAGCTGGGGCCAACGTCCTGACTTTC
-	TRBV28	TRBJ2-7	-	CASSLVPLEPYEQYF	TGTGCCAGCAGTTTAGTGCCCCTTGAGCCCTACGAGCAGTACTTC
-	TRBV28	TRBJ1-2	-	CAMSTGIGYGYTF	TGTGCCATGTCGACGGGGATAGGCTACGGCTACACCTTC
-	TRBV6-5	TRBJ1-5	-	CASSYSWEGGQPQHF	TGTGCCAGCAGTTACTCATGGGAGGGTGGTCAGCCCCAGCATTTT
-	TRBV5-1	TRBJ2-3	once	CASSLIFTGGNTDTQYF	TGCGCCAGCAGCTTGATATTTACCGGGGGAAACACAGATACGCAGTATTTT
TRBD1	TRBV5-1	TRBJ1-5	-	CASSSGRDSDSNQPQHF	TGCGCCAGCAGCTCCGGCCGGGACAGCGATAGCAATCAGCCCCAGCATTTT
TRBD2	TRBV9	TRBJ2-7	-	CASSPRTRTGEQYF	TGTGCCAGCAGCCCTCGGACTAGGACGGGGGAGCAGTACTTC
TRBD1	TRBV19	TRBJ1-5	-	CASSTGQYSNQPQHF	TGTGCCAGTAGTACGGGACAGTATAGCAATCAGCCCCAGCATTTT
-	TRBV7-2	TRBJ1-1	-	CASSSRQALVNTEAFF	TGTGCCAGCAGCTCCCGACAGGCCCTGGTGAACACTGAAGCTTTCTTT
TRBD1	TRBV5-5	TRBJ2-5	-	CASSLPQGGQETQYF	TGTGCCAGCAGCCTCCCACAGGGGGGCCAAGAGACCCAGTACTTC
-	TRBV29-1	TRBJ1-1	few	CSVHMNTEAFF	TGCAGCGTACATATGAACACTGAAGCTTTCTTT
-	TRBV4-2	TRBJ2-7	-	CASSQDLNGYYEQYF	TGTGCCAGCAGCCAAGATTTAAACGGGTACTACGAGCAGTACTTC
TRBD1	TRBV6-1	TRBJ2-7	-	CASSVDRDEQYF	TGTGCCAGCAGTGTTGACAGGGATGAGCAGTACTTC
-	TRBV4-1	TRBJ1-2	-	CASSQVVGGQDGYPF	TGCGCCAGCAGCCAAGTTGTGGGGGGGCAGGATGGCTACCCCTTC
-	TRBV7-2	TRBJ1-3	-	CASSLRPGYGNTIYF	TGTGCCAGCAGCTTACGCCCAGGGTACGGAAACACCATATATTTT
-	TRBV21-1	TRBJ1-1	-	CASSPRATEAFF	TGTGCCAGCAGCCCCCGAGCGACTGAAGCTTTCTTT
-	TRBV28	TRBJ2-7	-	CASSVRRTISYEQYF	TGTGCCAGCAGTGTTCGACGGACAATTTCCTACGAGCAGTACTTC
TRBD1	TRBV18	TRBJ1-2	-	CASSLMDRGHGYTF	TGTGCCAGCTCACTTATGGACAGGGGGCATGGCTACACCTTC
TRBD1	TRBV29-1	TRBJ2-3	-	CSVVSDRAQGDTQYF	TGCAGCGTGGTTTCCGACAGGGCCCAGGGGGATACGCAGTATTTT
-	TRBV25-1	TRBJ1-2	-	CASSEQGSIYGYTF	TGTGCCAGCAGTGAACAGGGGAGCATCTATGGCTACACCTTC
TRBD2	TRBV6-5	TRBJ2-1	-	CASSSGMYNEQFF	TGTGCCAGTTCCAGCGGGATGTACAATGAGCAGTTCTTC
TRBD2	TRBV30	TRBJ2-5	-	CAWSYGGGAYETQYF	TGTGCCTGGAGTTACGGCGGGGGGGCCTATGAGACCCAGTACTTC
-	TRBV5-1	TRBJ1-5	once	CASSSRLTAATVGGNQPQHF	TGCGCCAGCAGCTCCAGACTGACGGCGGCCACGGTCGGTGGCAATCAGCCCCAGCATTTT
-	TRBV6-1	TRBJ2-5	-	CASSERGTETQYF	TGTGCCAGCAGTGAACGGGGTACAGAGACCCAGTACTTC
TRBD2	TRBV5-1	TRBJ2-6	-	CASSREARGANVLTF	TGCGCCAGCTCCCGGGAGGCCCGGGGGGCCAACGTCCTGACTTTC
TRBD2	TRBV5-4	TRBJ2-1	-	CASSAGLAGYNEQFF	TGTGCCAGCAGCGCCGGACTAGCGGGCTACAATGAGCAGTTCTTC
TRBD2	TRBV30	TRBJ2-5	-	CAWTAGGLGGTQYF	TGTGCCTGGACGGCGGGGGGCCTTGGTGGGACCCAGTACTTC
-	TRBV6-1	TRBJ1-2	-	CASSPYQEVYGYPF	TGTGCCAGCAGTCCGTACCAGGAAGTCTATGGCTACCCCTTC
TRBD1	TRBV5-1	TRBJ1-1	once	CASSLRQGSNPEAFF	TGCGCCAGCAGCCTGCGACAGGGCTCTAACCCTGAAGCTTTCTTT
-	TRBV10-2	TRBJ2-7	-	CASRAGTYEQYF	TGCGCCAGCAGAGCGGGTACCTACGAGCAGTACTTC
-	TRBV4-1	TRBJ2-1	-	CASSRAAGLRGEQFF	TGCGCCAGCAGCCGAGCAGCCGGACTGCGGGGTGAGCAGTTCTTC
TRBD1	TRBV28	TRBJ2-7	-	CASSWQGQGYEQYF	TGTGCCAGCAGTTGGCAGGGACAGGGCTACGAGCAGTACTTC
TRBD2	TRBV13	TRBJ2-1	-	CASSFLAGGYNEQFF	TGTGCCAGCAGCTTCTTGGCGGGGGGGTACAATGAGCAGTTCTTC
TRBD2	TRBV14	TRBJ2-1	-	CASSPTLGLAGGTPYNEQFF	TGTGCCAGCAGCCCAACGCTGGGACTAGCGGGAGGAACCCCCTACAATGAGCAGTTCTTC
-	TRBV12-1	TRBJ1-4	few	CASRTGPGHEKLFF	TGTGCCAGCCGGACTGGGCCCGGGCATGAAAAACTGTTTTTT
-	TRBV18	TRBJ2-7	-	CASSMQVGSLSYEQYF	TGTGCCAGCTCAATGCAAGTCGGGAGTCTCTCCTACGAGCAGTACTTC
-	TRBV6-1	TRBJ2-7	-	CASTLRGCLQYF	TGTGCCAGCACGTTACGGGGTTGTCTGCAGTACTTC
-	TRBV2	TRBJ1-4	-	CASSGGWGGEKLFF	TGTGCCAGCAGTGGGGGTTGGGGGGGCGAAAAACTGTTTTTT
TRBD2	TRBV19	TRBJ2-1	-	CASSIRTSGSYNEQFF	TGTGCCAGTAGTATTAGGACTAGCGGGAGCTACAATGAGCAGTTCTTC
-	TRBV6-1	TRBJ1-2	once	CASSKGHRNYGYTF	TGTGCCAGCAGTAAGGGACATCGTAACTATGGCTACACCTTC
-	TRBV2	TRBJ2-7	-	CASSERSLSSYEQYF	TGTGCCAGCAGTGAGAGGAGTCTCAGCTCCTACGAGCAGTACTTC